This TCR beta chain was sequenced during a study of T cell repertoires in cytomegalovirus infection. Study-level results: Dominating the ex vivo response were HLA-C-restricted CMV-specific TCR beta clonotypes.

This clonotype was counted a few times. As yet, its antigen is unknown. TCRdb re-called the reads with MiXCR, one entry per CDR3 protein. The sample consists of 830,000 or so distinct CDR3 sequences, 30% to 35% of them appearing once. Deletions cut 7 bases from V and 0 bases from J, with 12 bases between. The V gene's germline CDR1 is MGHRA and CDR2 YSYEKL. This CDR3 has 14 residues. Source: cultured CD8+ T cells from PBMCs, taken from culture after CMV antigen stimulation. The chain employs TRBV4-1 and TRBJ1-1; D gene ambiguous. The clonotype comes from a human donor in good health (CMV status not recorded). Some clones in this sample may be carry-over from other donors' samples. The CDR3 DNA is TGCGCCAGCACCCCCGTGGGGATGAACACTGAAGCTTTCTTT. It yields the protein CASTPVGMNTEAFF.